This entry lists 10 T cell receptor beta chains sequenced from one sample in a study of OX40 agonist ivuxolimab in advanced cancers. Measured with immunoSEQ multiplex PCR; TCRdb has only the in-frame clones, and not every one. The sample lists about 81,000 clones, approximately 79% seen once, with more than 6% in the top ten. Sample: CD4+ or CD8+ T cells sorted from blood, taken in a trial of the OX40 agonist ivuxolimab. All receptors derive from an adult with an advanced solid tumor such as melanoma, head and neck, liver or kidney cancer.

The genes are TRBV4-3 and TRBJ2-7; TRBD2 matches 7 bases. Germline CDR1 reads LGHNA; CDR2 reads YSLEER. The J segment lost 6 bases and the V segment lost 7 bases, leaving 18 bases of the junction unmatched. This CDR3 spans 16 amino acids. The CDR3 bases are TGCGCCAGCACTACAGGTTTGGGGGAGGGGTCTGGCGAGCAGTACTTC. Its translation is CASTTGLGEGSGEQYF.

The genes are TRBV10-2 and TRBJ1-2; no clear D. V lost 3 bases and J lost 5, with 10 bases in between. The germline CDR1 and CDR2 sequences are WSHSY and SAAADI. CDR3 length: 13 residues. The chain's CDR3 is CASSDSGIYGYTF. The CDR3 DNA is TGCGCCAGCAGTGATTCGGGGATATATGGCTACACCTTC.

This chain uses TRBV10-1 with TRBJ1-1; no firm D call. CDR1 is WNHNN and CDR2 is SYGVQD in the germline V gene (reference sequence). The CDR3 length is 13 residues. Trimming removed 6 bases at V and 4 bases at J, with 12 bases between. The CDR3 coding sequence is TGCGCCAGCAGCGGCCAGTTCGCCACTGAAGCTTTCTTT. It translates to CASSGQFATEAFF.

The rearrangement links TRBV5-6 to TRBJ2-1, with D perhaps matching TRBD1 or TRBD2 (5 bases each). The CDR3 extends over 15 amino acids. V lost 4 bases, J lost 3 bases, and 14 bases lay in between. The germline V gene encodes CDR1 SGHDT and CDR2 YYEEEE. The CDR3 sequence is CASSPPGPNYNEQFF. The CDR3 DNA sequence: TGTGCCAGCAGCCCTCCGGGACCCAACTACAATGAGCAGTTCTTC.

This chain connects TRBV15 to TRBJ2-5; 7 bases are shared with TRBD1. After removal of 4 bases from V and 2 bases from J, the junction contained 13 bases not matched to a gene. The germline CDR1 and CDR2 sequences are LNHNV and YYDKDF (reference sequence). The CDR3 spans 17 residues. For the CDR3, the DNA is TGTGCCACCAGCACCTCTAGGGGACAGCTGAGTCAAGAGACCCAGTACTTC. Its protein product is CATSTSRGQLSQETQYF.

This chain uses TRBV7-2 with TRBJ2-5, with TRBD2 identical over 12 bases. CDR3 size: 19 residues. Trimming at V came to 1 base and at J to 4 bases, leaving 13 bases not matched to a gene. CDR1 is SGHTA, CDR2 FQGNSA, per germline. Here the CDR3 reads CASSLGGLAGGPGRETQYF. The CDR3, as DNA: TGTGCCAGCAGCTTAGGGGGGCTAGCGGGAGGGCCAGGGCGAGAGACCCAGTACTTC.

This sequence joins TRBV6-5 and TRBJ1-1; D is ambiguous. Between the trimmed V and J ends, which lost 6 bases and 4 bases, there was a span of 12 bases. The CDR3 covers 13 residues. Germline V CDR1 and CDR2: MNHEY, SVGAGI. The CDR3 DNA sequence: TGTGCCAGCAGCCTACCGGGGTTCACTGAAGCTTTCTTT. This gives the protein CASSLPGFTEAFF.

The CDR3, as DNA: TGTGCCAGCAGCGAAGGGGGCGATTCACCCCTCCACTTT. Amino acid sequence: CASSEGGDSPLHF. The V call is TRBV7-9, the J call TRBJ1-6, with 7 nucleotides matching TRBD1. Germline trimming cut 5 bases from V and 8 bases from J; bases unmatched to any gene: 3. Germline CDR1 reads SEHNR; CDR2 reads FQNEAQ (reference sequence). The CDR3 sequence is 13 residues long.

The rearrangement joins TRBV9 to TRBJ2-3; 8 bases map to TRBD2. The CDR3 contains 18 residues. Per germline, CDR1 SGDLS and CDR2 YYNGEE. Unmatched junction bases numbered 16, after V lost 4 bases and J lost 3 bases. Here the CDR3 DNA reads TGTGCCAGCAGCAGAAGGGCGCGGGAGGCCTATCTAACAGATACGCAGTATTTT. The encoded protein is CASSRRAREAYLTDTQYF.

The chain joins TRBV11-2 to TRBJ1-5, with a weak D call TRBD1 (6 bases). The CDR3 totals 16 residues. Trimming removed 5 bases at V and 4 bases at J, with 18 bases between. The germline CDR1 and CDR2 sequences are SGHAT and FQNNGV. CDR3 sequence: CASSRFKDSHNQPQHF. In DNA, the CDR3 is TGTGCCAGCAGCCGCTTCAAGGACAGTCATAATCAGCCCCAGCATTTT.